Reported below is one T cell receptor (beta chain). What it binds is unknown. This sample stems from a study of T cell repertoires in cytomegalovirus infection. TCRdb processed the reads anew with MiXCR; each CDR3 protein has one entry. The table has approximately 990,000 distinct CDR3 sequences, 30% to 40% seen once. The sequencing here drew on cultured CD8+ T cells from PBMCs, taken from culture after CMV antigen stimulation. The source of this sequence is a human donor in good health (CMV status not recorded). Some clones in this sample may be carry-over from other donors' samples.

This chain's CDR3 is CASSWGGGGANTQYF. The CDR3 region has the DNA TGTGCCAGCAGTTGGGGGGGCGGGGGGGCCAATACGCAGTATTTT. The J gene is TRBJ2-3, the V gene TRBV7-2, with 9 bases aligning to TRBD2. The V and J ends lost 6 bases and 7 bases, in that order; junction bases with no gene match: 11. The CDR3 loop spans 15 amino acids. Germline-derived CDR1 and CDR2 are SGHTA and FQGNSA.